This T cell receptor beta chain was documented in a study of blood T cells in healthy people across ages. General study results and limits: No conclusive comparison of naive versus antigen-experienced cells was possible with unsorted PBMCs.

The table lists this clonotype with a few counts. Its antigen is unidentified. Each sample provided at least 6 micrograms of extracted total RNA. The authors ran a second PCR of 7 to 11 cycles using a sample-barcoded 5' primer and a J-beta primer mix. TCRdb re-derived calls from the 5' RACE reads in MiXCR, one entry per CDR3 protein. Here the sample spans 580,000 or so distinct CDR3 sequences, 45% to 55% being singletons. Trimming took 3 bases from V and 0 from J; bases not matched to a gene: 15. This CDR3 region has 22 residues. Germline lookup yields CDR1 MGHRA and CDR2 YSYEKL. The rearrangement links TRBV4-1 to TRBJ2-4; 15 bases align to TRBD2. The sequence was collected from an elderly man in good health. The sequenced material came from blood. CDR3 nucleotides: TGCGCCAGCAGCCAGATAAGACCTCCGGGACTAGCGGGGGGTCTAGCCAAAAACATTCAGTACTTC. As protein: CASSQIRPPGLAGGLAKNIQYF.